The subject of this entry is one T cell receptor (beta chain). This clone was found a few times. There is no known antigen for this receptor. The input lacks base qualities; no much larger clone sits a single base away. Measured from the cysteine to the phenylalanine, the CDR3 is 12 residues long. Just the 36-base CDR3 DNA is kept, in frame starting at base 1. Trimming costs V 0 bases and J 8 bases, and their ends lie 4 bases apart. CDR1 and CDR2 are read off the germline V gene (reference sequence) as SEHNR and FQNEAQ. The donors were healthy, HIV-negative adults who had no recently reported acute infections or vaccinations. Every donor was a Caucasian adult residing in Nashville, Tennessee, USA. CD4+ T cells were enriched by magnetic negative selection; naive cells were then positively selected on CD45RA, and the negative fraction formed the memory subset. Blood was obtained by leukapheresis, after which PBMCs were separated by Ficoll-Histopaque density gradient centrifugation and cryopreserved in liquid nitrogen vapor phase. Purity and quantity of every magnetically sorted T cell population were checked by analytical flow cytometry. Each sorted fraction had its genomic DNA isolated and then quantified by UV absorbance on a Nanodrop 2000c.

This record comes from a study of shared clonotypes between healthy human individuals (dated by TCRdb to 2019 to 2021). At the level of the whole study: A few men and a couple of women, aged 18 to 49 years, made up the cohort. For each donor, three plates each were used for CD4 naive and CD4 memory, two plates were used for CD8 naive, and one plate was used for CD8 memory. Blood TCR repertoires of five healthy adults were deeply sequenced to estimate repertoire size and the extent of clonotype sharing between individuals. To increase sequencing depth and limit assay-specific biases, different laboratories used diverse techniques to prepare libraries and sequence TCR repertoires. Leukapheresis yielded between about 0.94 and 8.9 billion PBMCs per donor. Study-wide findings and limitations: Even with the large sequencing depth, rarefaction of the sorted-subset datasets indicated that sequencing was incomplete. The genetic and exposure-history diversity represented was limited by the small number of donors. Naive subsets generally had larger estimated clonotype richness than memory subsets did. Across four donors, roughly 5.4% of naive CD4, 3% to 3.5% of naive CD8, under 2.5% of memory CD4, and over 0.35% of memory CD8 clonotypes were shared. Compared with non-shared clonotypes, the clonotypes found in all four sorted-subset donors had higher generation probabilities. Pairwise subsampling led to the expectation that sequencing depth would affect the degree of clonotype sharing among donors. Sampling was limited to blood, and TCR repertoires in tissue likely differ from TCR repertoires in blood.

TCR CDR3 regions were amplified from genomic DNA by multiplex PCR using the deep immunoSEQ assay. Genomic DNA extracted from each cell subset was distributed evenly over all wells of several immunoSEQ 96-well plates, and each plate served as one replicate. For sorted subsets, around 200 ng genomic DNA, equal to tens of thousands of T cell genomes, was loaded into each replicate PCR. Purified libraries were quantified with a Qubit 3.0 fluorometer, sized on a Bioanalyzer 2100, and re-quantified with the KAPA Library Quantification kit. Every immunoSEQ 96-well plate was sequenced on a separate single-read 150-cycle Illumina NextSeq 550 flow cell. On the study's bioinformatics: Because the immunoSEQ output included only junctional sequences and no quality scores, the filtering could not be the same as the filtering used for full-length reads. Sequences were annotated with PyIR, a Python wrapper for IgBLAST v1.9, and V/J genes and CDR3 were assigned using IMGT germline references. Reads were removed for weak V/J assignments (E-value above 1e-6), missing CDR3, stop codons, out-of-frame junctions, or ambiguous translated residues. A V3J clonotype was defined by an identical inferred V gene, J gene, and CDR3 amino acid sequence. Percentage overlap between repertoires was calculated by dividing the number of shared unique clonotypes by the size of the smaller repertoire. RTK rarefaction, the Chao1 estimator, and Recon v2.1 estimates of unobserved clonotypes were used to assess repertoire richness. Generation probabilities for all TCRbeta clonotypes obtained by the gDNA method from a handful of donors were computed using OLGA. TCRdb holds this immuneACCESS table with in-frame rearrangements only. Some clones are missing; in checked studies, unresolved V genes explain under half, and the rest has no known cause. For V, J and clone size, that table is used; D and trimming come from the DNA. Recorded for this sample are about 1 million clones; 65% to 75% of them occurred a single time. Around 1.4% of the sample is in the top ten clones.

The chain was built from TRBV7-9 and TRBJ1-4, with the D gene too uncertain to name. Input material: memory CD4+ T cells sorted from blood. Read against the paper, the sample's cell subset or site label means: CD45RA-negative fraction. The sequence derives from a man younger than 35 in good health. The nucleotides read TGTGCCAGCAGCTTAGCGCTGGAAAAACTGTTTTTT. This sequence encodes CASSLALEKLFF.